This T cell receptor (beta chain) was identified during a study of a mutant IDH1 vaccine in newly diagnosed glioma (dated by TCRdb to the early 2020s). About the investigation overall: Of the 30 or so patients who were treated, around 60% were male and about 40% were female, and the mean age was approximately 40 years. Prior to enrollment, standard therapy consisting of radiotherapy alone, temozolomide alone, or radiochemotherapy with temozolomide had been administered to patients, with the combination being received by most patients. Peripheral blood was collected at six visits: V03 (baseline), V05, V07, V10, V12 and V13. Longitudinal TCRB deep sequencing was performed for about two dozen treated patients wherever samples were available for exploratory analyses.

Results and caveats for the whole study, not just this receptor: It was noted by the authors that analyses of patient blood samples could not be reproduced owing to sample limitations. Across multiple MHC alleles, vaccine-induced immune responses were seen in around 93% of patients. PBMC samples for TCRB deep sequencing were selected based on availability. Pseudoprogression appeared unrelated to alterations in the top peripheral T cell clonotypes detected by TCRB sequencing.

The time point tag for this specimen amounts to: baseline, week 1 (first vaccination visit). Read against the paper, the sample's treatment or condition label means: pre-vaccination baseline after standard-of-care therapy. Donors had newly diagnosed WHO grade 3 or 4 IDH1-mutant astrocytomas with loss of nuclear ATRX. The samples were drawn from NOA16, a multicentre, single-arm, open-label phase I trial in Germany that tested a mutant IDH1 peptide vaccine in humans for the first time. Visit V03 blood draws served as the baseline sample for immunogenicity testing. Genomic DNA for TCRB sequencing was extracted from EDTA blood using the DNeasy Blood and Tissue Kit. For this clone: Its recognized antigen is unknown. The record has no base qualities; no much larger clone is one base away.

Libraries were constructed by the immunoSEQ multiplex PCR assay. The hsTCRB Kit was used according to the manufacturer's protocol to amplify rearranged TCR beta chain sequences. TCRB libraries were sequenced on an Illumina MiSeq. In the source study's methods: Demultiplexing, trimming and gene mapping were performed with the kit vendor's proprietary platform. Sourced from immuneACCESS, this table was stored by TCRdb with only in-frame sequences that have V and J called. A share of the clones is absent; for the studies checked, an unresolved V gene accounts for under half, and the remainder has no known explanation. That table gives V, J and clone size, and the DNA gave D and trimming. This sample holds tens of thousands of clones; around four fifths were observed only once. The top ten clonotypes cover around 7.4% of the sample. The TCR was taken from a woman between 45 and 60 years old with glioma. This specimen consisted of PBMCs, obtained from a glioma patient treated with radiotherapy, temozolomide or both.

In nucleotide form, the sequence is TGTGCCAGCAGGAGACAGGTGGGAAAAAACAATGAGCAGTTCTTC. Translated, this gives CASRRQVGKNNEQFF. The chain couples TRBV2 to TRBJ2-1; D gene: possibly TRBD1, on 6 matching bases. CDR1 and CDR2 are read off the germline V gene as SNHLY and FYNNEI. Trimming at the junction amounts to 6 bases on V and 5 bases on J, and the germline ends lie 17 bases apart. Measured from the cysteine to the phenylalanine, the CDR3 is 15 residues long. Of all the DNA, just the CDR3 is kept, 45 bases in frame from base 1.